These T cell receptor beta chains were read from a single sample in a study of human T cells and chemical hapten exposure. TCRdb passed the RACE reads through MiXCR, listing each CDR3 protein once. The sample includes some 88,000 distinct CDR3 sequences, approximately 11% of them seen just once. This material consisted of whole blood, taken in connection with sensitization to the hapten diphenylcyclopropenone (DPC). The source is a man aged 40-49 years with alopecia areata. Some clones in this sample may be carry-over from other donors' samples. Each CDR3 is given with its conserved first and last residue. Fields, in order: clone size, V gene, D gene, J gene, CDR3 protein, CDR3 DNA. D genes are given only for firm matches. Clone size, where shown, is once, few, many, or a class for clones that have expanded.

size: few
V: TRBV3-1
D: NA
J: TRBJ2-1
CDR3: CASSQRSNEQFF
DNA: TGTGCCAGCAGCCAGAGGAGCAATGAGCAGTTCTTC

size: few
V: TRBV20-1
D: NA
J: TRBJ2-7
CDR3: CSAMWRQRQPRDDEQYF
DNA: TGCAGTGCTATGTGGCGGCAGAGACAACCACGGGACGACGAGCAGTACTTC

size: few
V: TRBV28
D: NA
J: TRBJ2-7
CDR3: CASSFSSGGGPEQYF
DNA: TGTGCCAGCAGTTTCTCTTCAGGGGGAGGCCCGGAGCAGTACTTC

size: many
V: TRBV6-5
D: NA
J: TRBJ1-6
CDR3: CASSPLGGLNSPLHF
DNA: TGTGCCAGCAGCCCCCTCGGGGGGCTTAATTCACCCCTCCACTTT

size: NA
V: TRBV6-5
D: TRBD1
J: TRBJ1-2
CDR3: CASSYQGTGPSNYGYTF
DNA: TGTGCCAGCAGTTACCAGGGGACAGGGCCCTCTAACTATGGCTACACCTTC

size: few
V: TRBV6-6
D: NA
J: TRBJ2-3
CDR3: CASSSPSRGGTDTQYF
DNA: TGTGCCAGCAGTTCCCCGTCGAGGGGCGGGACAGATACGCAGTATTTT

size: few
V: TRBV20-1
D: NA
J: TRBJ2-6
CDR3: CSARGHGSGANVLTF
DNA: TGCAGTGCTAGAGGGCACGGCTCTGGGGCCAACGTCCTGACTTTC

size: many
V: TRBV20-1
D: NA
J: TRBJ1-3
CDR3: CSASSGGSSGNTIYF
DNA: TGCAGTGCTAGTTCTGGCGGAAGCTCTGGAAACACCATATATTTT

size: many
V: TRBV29-1
D: NA
J: TRBJ1-3
CDR3: CSVGDLAGNTIYF
DNA: TGCAGCGTTGGGGATCTGGCTGGAAACACCATATATTTT

size: NA
V: TRBV12-3/TRBV12-4
D: TRBD1
J: TRBJ2-2
CDR3: CASRWTGGTGELFF
DNA: TGTGCCAGCAGATGGACAGGGGGCACCGGGGAGCTGTTTTTT

size: NA
V: TRBV7-8
D: TRBD1
J: TRBJ2-3
CDR3: CASSSQGGLTDTQYF
DNA: TGTGCCAGCAGCTCCCAAGGGGGCCTCACAGATACGCAGTATTTT

size: many
V: TRBV20-1
D: NA
J: TRBJ1-2
CDR3: CSATGQNYGYTF
DNA: TGCAGTGCTACGGGGCAGAACTATGGCTACACCTTC

size: NA
V: TRBV6-5
D: NA
J: TRBJ1-3
CDR3: CASSQGSGNTIYF
DNA: TGTGCCAGCAGTCAAGGCTCTGGAAACACCATATATTTT

size: few
V: TRBV6-2/TRBV6-3
D: TRBD1
J: TRBJ1-5
CDR3: CASSYNTSGGSYSNQPQHF
DNA: TGTGCCAGCAGTTACAACACCTCAGGGGGCAGTTATAGCAATCAGCCCCAGCATTTT

size: NA
V: TRBV30
D: NA
J: TRBJ2-3
CDR3: CAWGTSTDTQYF
DNA: TGTGCCTGGGGGACTAGCACAGATACGCAGTATTTT

size: NA
V: TRBV29-1
D: NA
J: TRBJ1-2
CDR3: CSVEAYSSRSKHLNYGYTF
DNA: TGCAGCGTTGAAGCATATTCCAGCCGATCCAAACATCTAAACTATGGCTACACCTTC

size: NA
V: TRBV12-3/TRBV12-4
D: NA
J: TRBJ2-1
CDR3: CASSLAAGLNYNEQFF
DNA: TGTGCCAGCAGTTTGGCGGCGGGACTGAACTACAATGAGCAGTTCTTC

size: NA
V: TRBV3-1
D: TRBD2
J: TRBJ2-1
CDR3: CASSHSGGGSSYNEQFF
DNA: TGTGCCAGCAGCCACTCGGGCGGCGGGAGCTCCTACAATGAGCAGTTCTTC

size: few
V: TRBV29-1
D: TRBD2
J: TRBJ2-4
CDR3: CSVPGGAKNIQYF
DNA: TGCAGCGTTCCGGGGGGAGCCAAAAACATTCAGTACTTC

size: many
V: TRBV20-1
D: NA
J: TRBJ1-5
CDR3: CSARGPIYQPQHF
DNA: TGCAGTGCTAGAGGGCCGATATATCAGCCCCAGCATTTT

size: NA
V: TRBV7-9
D: NA
J: TRBJ1-2
CDR3: CASSLETDGYTF
DNA: TGTGCCAGCAGCTTAGAGACGGATGGCTACACCTTC

size: few
V: TRBV10-3
D: NA
J: TRBJ2-1
CDR3: CAISPGLGNEQFF
DNA: TGTGCCATCAGCCCGGGGTTGGGTAATGAGCAGTTCTTC

size: few
V: TRBV7-8
D: NA
J: TRBJ2-1
CDR3: CASSAVTMGSYNEQFF
DNA: TGTGCCAGCAGCGCGGTGACTATGGGCTCCTACAATGAGCAGTTCTTC

size: many
V: TRBV6-5
D: NA
J: TRBJ2-3
CDR3: CASSNLRATDTQYF
DNA: TGTGCCAGCAGTAACCTCAGGGCCACAGATACGCAGTATTTT

size: NA
V: TRBV5-8
D: NA
J: TRBJ2-3
CDR3: CASSNRDPISTDTQYF
DNA: TGTGCCAGCAGCAACAGGGACCCCATAAGCACAGATACGCAGTATTTT

size: few
V: TRBV5-1
D: TRBD1
J: TRBJ1-1
CDR3: CASSLYDRGLHTEAFF
DNA: TGCGCCAGCAGCTTATACGACAGGGGCCTCCACACTGAAGCTTTCTTT

size: NA
V: TRBV10-3
D: TRBD2
J: TRBJ2-7
CDR3: CATSRGGGPYEQYF
DNA: TGTGCCACTTCCCGTGGGGGAGGGCCCTACGAGCAGTACTTC

size: NA
V: TRBV11-1
D: TRBD1
J: TRBJ2-7
CDR3: CASSPGQGAYEQYF
DNA: TGTGCCAGCAGCCCGGGACAGGGGGCGTACGAGCAGTACTTC

size: many
V: TRBV29-1
D: NA
J: TRBJ2-1
CDR3: CSVKRAGISYNEQFF
DNA: TGCAGCGTCAAGAGAGCGGGCATCTCCTACAATGAGCAGTTCTTC